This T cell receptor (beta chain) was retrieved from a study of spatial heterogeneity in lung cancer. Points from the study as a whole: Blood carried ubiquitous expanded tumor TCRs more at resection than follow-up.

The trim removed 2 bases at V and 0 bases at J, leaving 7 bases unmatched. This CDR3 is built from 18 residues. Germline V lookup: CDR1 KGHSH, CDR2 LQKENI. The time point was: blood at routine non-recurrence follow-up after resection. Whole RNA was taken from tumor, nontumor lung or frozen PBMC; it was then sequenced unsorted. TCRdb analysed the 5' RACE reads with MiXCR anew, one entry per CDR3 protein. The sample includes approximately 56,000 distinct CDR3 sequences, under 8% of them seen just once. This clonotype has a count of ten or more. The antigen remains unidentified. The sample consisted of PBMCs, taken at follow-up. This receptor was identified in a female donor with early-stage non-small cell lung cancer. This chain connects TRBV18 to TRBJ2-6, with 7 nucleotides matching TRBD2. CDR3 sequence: CASSPVWTRDSGANVLTF. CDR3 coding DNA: TGTGCCAGCTCACCAGTTTGGACTAGAGACTCTGGGGCCAACGTCCTGACTTTC. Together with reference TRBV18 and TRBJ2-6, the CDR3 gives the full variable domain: NAGVMQNPRHLVRRRGQEARLRCSPMKGHSHVYWYRQLPEEGLKFMVYLQKENIIDESGMPKERFSAEFPKEGPSILRIQQVVRGDSAAYFCASSPVWTRDSGANVLTFGAGSRLTVL.